These 27 T cell receptor beta chains were all obtained from the same sample, sequenced in a study of T cells after yellow fever vaccination. TCRdb processed the 5' RACE reads anew with MiXCR; each CDR3 protein has one entry. The sample lists 400,000 to 450,000 distinct CDR3 sequences, about 17% occurring once. The source material was PBMCs, sampled before the yellow fever booster vaccination. The receptors here all came from a man between 18 and 35 years old who received the YFV17D yellow fever vaccine.

The genes are TRBV7-3 and TRBJ2-1; D might be TRBD1 (5 bases). The CDR3 loop spans 12 amino acids. CDR1 is SGHTA and CDR2 is FQGTGA in the germline V gene. Deletions cut 5 bases from V and 8 bases from J, with 10 bases between. In DNA, the CDR3 is TGTGCCAGCAGCCCAGGGAATGATGAGCAGTTCTTC. Translating gives CASSPGNDEQFF.

This chain links TRBV12-3 or TRBV12-4 with TRBJ1-5; D remains unclear. V was trimmed by 7 bases and J by 2 bases, leaving 9 bases between them. The CDR3 is 13 residues long. CDR3: CASKIEGNQPQHF. CDR3 nucleotides: TGTGCCAGCAAGATAGAAGGCAATCAGCCCCAGCATTTT.

V gene TRBV7-3 combines with J gene TRBJ1-1; D is possibly TRBD1 (6 bases). CDR3 length: 14 amino acids. CDR1 and CDR2 (germline): SGHTA, FQGTGA. Trimming shortened V by 5 bases and J by 3 bases, and 13 bases separated the two germline ends. In DNA form, the CDR3 reads TGTGCCAGCAGCCATGGGGGGGGGCACACTGAAGCTTTCTTT. It translates to CASSHGGGHTEAFF. The full variable domain, in which reference TRBV7-3 and TRBJ1-1 provide the parts outside the CDR3, is GAGVSQTPSNKVTEKGKYVELRCDPISGHTALYWYRQSLGQGPEFLIYFQGTGAADDSGLPNDRFFAVRPEGSVSTLKIQRTERGDSAVYLCASSHGGGHTEAFFGQGTRLTVV.

J is TRBJ2-7 and V is TRBV3-1; D tentatively fits TRBD1 or TRBD2 (5 bases each). The CDR3 extends over 13 amino acids. The V gene lost 3 bases and the J gene lost 6 bases, with 12 bases spanning the gap. Germline V lookup: CDR1 LGHDT, CDR2 YNNKEL (reference sequence). DNA for the CDR3: TGTGCCAGCAGCCACAGGGACGGTGCCGAGCAGTACTTC. Translated: CASSHRDGAEQYF.

The chain couples TRBV5-1 to TRBJ2-1; 7 nucleotides match TRBD2. The V gene end was trimmed by 4 bases and the J gene end by 7 bases; junction bases not matched to a gene: 8. Germline V gives CDR1 SGHRS, CDR2 YFSETQ. The CDR3 length is 14 residues. CDR3 protein: CASSVGLRGNEQFF. CDR3 sequence (DNA): TGCGCCAGCAGCGTGGGACTGCGGGGGAATGAGCAGTTCTTC.

This clonotype was found a few times. V is TRBV27 and J is TRBJ1-1; D gene uncertain. CDR3 length: 16 amino acids. V was pared by 4 bases and J by 0 bases, with 15 bases between. Germline CDR1 is MNHEY and CDR2 is SMNVEV (reference sequence). CDR3 coding DNA: TGTGCCAGCAGTTCCGGACGGAGTGGAATGAACACTGAAGCTTTCTTT. Protein sequence: CASSSGRSGMNTEAFF.

This clonotype was picked up a small number of times. This chain joins TRBV27 and TRBJ1-6, with D maybe TRBD1 (5 bases). With 3 bases removed from V and 10 bases from J, the gap between germline ends came to 13 bases. CDR1 and CDR2 from the germline V gene are MNHEY and SMNVEV (reference sequence). The CDR3 is 14 amino acids. The CDR3 sequence is CASSLLGPESPLHF. In nucleotides, the CDR3 is TGTGCCAGCAGTTTGTTGGGACCGGAGTCACCCCTCCACTTT.

This chain connects TRBV20-1 to TRBJ2-3; 15 bases map to TRBD2. The CDR3 length is 17 residues. J gave up 4 bases and V 2 bases, and 7 bases lay outside the gene matches. Per the germline V gene, CDR1 is DFQATT and CDR2 is SNEGSKA (reference sequence). CDR3 residues: CSARPGLAGGMPDTQYF. The DNA for the CDR3 is TGCAGTGCTAGACCGGGACTAGCGGGGGGAATGCCAGATACGCAGTATTTT.

There are a few counts of this clonotype. At one of its ends the junction is not consistent with the germline gene, which may arise from a read error. The V and J genes are TRBV5-4 and TRBJ1-2, with TRBD1 matching over 9 bases. The CDR3 has 16 amino acids. Per germline, CDR1 SGHNT and CDR2 YYREEE (reference sequence). The CDR3 here is CAISLFRTGDNYGYTF. DNA for the CDR3: TGTGCCATCAGCCTATTCCGGACAGGGGACAACTATGGCTACACCTTC. The full variable domain, with the rest looked up from reference TRBV5-4 and TRBJ1-2, is ETGVTQSPTHLIKTRGQQVTLRCSSQSGHNTVSWYQQALGQGPQFIFQYYREEENGRGNFPPRFSGLQFPNYSSELNVNALELDDSALYLCAISLFRTGDNYGYTFGSGTRLTVV.

The chain employs TRBV5-5 and TRBJ1-2; no reliable D call. CDR1 and CDR2 from the germline V gene are SGHKS and YYEKEE (reference sequence). V was cut by 1 base and J by 0 bases, with 10 bases left in between. The CDR3 has 15 amino acids. This chain's CDR3 is CASSLLQRANYGYTF. The CDR3 DNA follows: TGTGCCAGCAGCTTGTTACAGAGAGCTAACTATGGCTACACCTTC. Complete variable domain (other parts from reference TRBV5-5 and TRBJ1-2): DAGVTQSPTHLIKTRGQQVTLRCSPISGHKSVSWYQQVLGQGPQFIFQYYEKEERGRGNFPDRFSARQFPNYSSELNVNALLLGDSALYLCASSLLQRANYGYTFGSGTRLTVV.

This clonotype showed up just a few times. The chain recombines TRBV7-9 with TRBJ1-5; a weak D match, TRBD1 (5 bases). Trimming took 5 bases from V and 4 from J, leaving 12 bases between them. This CDR3 spans 14 amino acids. Germline V gene sequence: CDR1 SEHNR, CDR2 FQNEAQ (reference sequence). This chain's CDR3 is CASSALGVNQPQHF. The CDR3 bases are TGTGCCAGCAGCGCCTTGGGGGTGAATCAGCCCCAGCATTTT.

This clonotype appeared a few times. V and J are TRBV20-1 and TRBJ1-1; 7 positions agree with TRBD1. Germline CDR1 reads DFQATT; CDR2 reads SNEGSKA (reference sequence). Trimming removed 4 bases from V and 0 bases from J; junction bases left unmatched: 2. This CDR3 is built from 13 residues. For the CDR3, the DNA is TGCAGTGCTACGGACAGGATGAACACTGAAGCTTTCTTT. The encoded protein is CSATDRMNTEAFF.

This chain uses TRBV4-3 with TRBJ2-1; maybe TRBD2 (7 bases). The CDR3 totals 17 residues. The germline V gene encodes CDR1 LGHNA and CDR2 YSLEER. Trimming cost V 4 bases and J 1 base, with 17 bases left between them. CDR3: CASSPRGGVGSYNEQFF. The CDR3 region has the DNA TGCGCCAGCAGCCCCAGAGGGGGGGTCGGGTCCTACAATGAGCAGTTCTTC.

This clonotype was detected only a few times. The genes are TRBV10-3 and TRBJ1-5, with D maybe TRBD1 (5 bases). This CDR3 is 12 amino acids long. The V gene's germline CDR1 is ENHRY and CDR2 SYGVKD. Trimming left V 10 bases short and J 4 bases short, with 11 bases between. The CDR3 DNA reads TGTGCCACGGGGACCGAAAATCAGCCCCAGCATTTT. Translated: CATGTENQPQHF.

The rearrangement uses TRBV29-1 and TRBJ2-3; 8 positions agree with TRBD2. The CDR3 spans 14 residues. Per germline, CDR1 SQVTM and CDR2 ANQGSEA. After removal of 4 bases from V and 1 base from J, the junction contained 4 bases not matched to a gene. The CDR3 reads CSVGGTRGTDTQYF. CDR3 nucleotides: TGCAGCGTTGGAGGGACTAGGGGCACAGATACGCAGTATTTT.

The CDR3 protein is CASSQDGGTGGQEQYF. DNA for the CDR3: TGCGCCAGCAGCCAAGATGGGGGGACAGGGGGCCAAGAGCAGTACTTC. The chain links TRBV4-3 to TRBJ2-7, with 12 bases that match TRBD1. Per germline, CDR1 LGHNA and CDR2 YSLEER. V lost 0 bases and J lost 7; bases outside the gene matches: 7. There are 16 residues in the CDR3.

This clonotype was seen a handful of times. The rearrangement links TRBV15 to TRBJ2-7; TRBD1 is a possible D gene (6 bases). V lost 0 bases and J 2 bases, leaving 8 bases between the germline ends. This CDR3 is 14 amino acids long. CDR1 and CDR2 from the germline V gene are LNHNV and YYDKDF (reference sequence). In DNA form, the CDR3 reads TGTGCCACCAGCAGAGATGGACAGACCTACGAGCAGTACTTC. Translation: CATSRDGQTYEQYF. The full variable domain, completed using reference TRBV15 and TRBJ2-7, is DAMVIQNPRYQVTQFGKPVTLSCSQTLNHNVMYWYQQKSSQAPKLLFHYYDKDFNNEADTPDNFQSRRPNTSFCFLDIRSPGLGDTAMYLCATSRDGQTYEQYFGPGTRLTVT.

A few counts support this clonotype. V usage is TRBV5-1 and J usage is TRBJ2-5; the D call may be TRBD1 or TRBD2 (5 bases each). The CDR3 runs to 14 residues. Germline CDR1 SGHRS, CDR2 YFSETQ. V dropped 4 bases and J dropped 2 bases, with 12 bases sitting between them. The CDR3 nucleotides read TGCGCCAGCAGCCCGGGACGGGGACAAGAGACCCAGTACTTC. Translation gives CASSPGRGQETQYF.

There are a few counts of this clonotype. The rearrangement links TRBV11-2 to TRBJ1-4; D is undetermined. CDR1 and CDR2 from the germline V gene are SGHAT and FQNNGV. The ends were cut back, 6 bases at V and 2 bases at J, with 7 bases in the middle. The CDR3 spans 13 residues. The DNA of the CDR3 is TGTGCCAGCAGTGGGGTTACTAATGAAAAACTGTTTTTT. It translates to CASSGVTNEKLFF.

This clonotype came up a few times. V gene TRBV7-2 combines with J gene TRBJ2-5, with D perhaps matching TRBD2 (6 bases). Germline V CDR1 and CDR2: SGHTA, FQGNSA. The CDR3 contains 12 residues. V lost 2 bases and J lost 14, with 15 bases in between. The CDR3 coding sequence is TGTGCCAGCAGCTTAAGTTCGGGGGACCGATACTTC. Its protein is CASSLSSGDRYF. Drawing the rest from reference TRBV7-2 and TRBJ2-5, the complete variable domain is GAGVSQSPSNKVTEKGKDVELRCDPISGHTALYWYRQSLGQGLEFLIYFQGNSAPDKSGLPSDRFSAERTGGSVSTLTIQRTQQEDSAVYLCASSLSSGDRYFGPGTRLLVL.

This sequence joins TRBV11-2 and TRBJ1-5; D not resolved. The germline V gene encodes CDR1 SGHAT and CDR2 FQNNGV. CDR3 length equals 14 residues. Trimming left V 5 bases short and J 4 bases short, with 12 bases between. The CDR3 DNA sequence: TGTGCCAGCAGCGGGGTGGGTGGGAATCAGCCCCAGCATTTT. It is translated as CASSGVGGNQPQHF.

V and J are TRBV12-3 or TRBV12-4 and TRBJ1-3, with D unclear. The V gene lost 6 bases and the J gene lost 2 bases, with 14 bases spanning the gap. The CDR3 consists of 15 residues. CDR3 in DNA: TGTGCCAGCAGCTCGACATCGAGGGCTGGAAACACCATATATTTT. Translating gives CASSSTSRAGNTIYF.

CDR3 sequence: CASSSGERYTF. CDR3 sequence (DNA): TGCGCCAGCAGCTCGGGGGAGAGGTACACCTTC. The chain recombines TRBV5-1 with TRBJ1-2; a possible D gene is TRBD1 (5 bases). The CDR3 has 11 residues. Germline V gene sequence: CDR1 SGHRS, CDR2 YFSETQ. V lost 3 bases and J 11 bases, leaving 11 bases between the germline ends.

This clonotype turned up a few times. V is TRBV29-1 and J is TRBJ2-3; TRBD1 aligns across 8 bases. With V trimmed by 6 bases and J by 0 bases, 8 bases remained unmatched. Germline CDR1 and CDR2: SQVTM and ANQGSEA. The CDR3 has 15 residues. CDR3 amino acids: CSVPRTGPSTDTQYF. DNA for the CDR3: TGCAGCGTCCCGCGGACAGGGCCTAGCACAGATACGCAGTATTTT.

This clonotype was detected a few times. CDR3 protein: CASSTQPPETQYF. CDR3 coding DNA: TGCGCCAGCAGCACCCAACCCCCAGAGACCCAGTACTTC. The V and J genes are TRBV5-1 and TRBJ2-5; D gene uncertain. The ends were cut back, 4 bases at V and 4 bases at J, with 11 bases in the middle. This CDR3 comprises 13 residues. Germline CDR1 reads SGHRS; CDR2 reads YFSETQ. The full variable domain, with the rest looked up from reference TRBV5-1 and TRBJ2-5, is KAGVTQTPRYLIKTRGQQVTLSCSPISGHRSVSWYQQTPGQGLQFLFEYFSETQRNKGNFPGRFSGRQFSNSRSEMNVSTLELGDSALYLCASSTQPPETQYFGPGTRLLVL.

The table lists this clonotype with a few counts. V usage is TRBV15 and J usage is TRBJ2-2, with D perhaps matching TRBD2 (5 bases). This CDR3 has 16 residues. Germline V lookup: CDR1 LNHNV, CDR2 YYDKDF (reference sequence). V was trimmed by 1 base and J by 1 base, leaving 10 bases between them. CDR3 sequence (DNA): TGTGCCACCAGCAGAGGGATAGCGCGGAACACCGGGGAGCTGTTTTTT. Translating it yields CATSRGIARNTGELFF.

Only a few counts were recorded for this clonotype. V and J are TRBV7-2 and TRBJ1-2; 8 bases line up with TRBD1. Germline V gene lookup returns CDR1 SGHTA and CDR2 FQGNSA. The CDR3 contains 15 residues. J gave up 4 bases and V 5 bases, and 9 bases lay outside the gene matches. The CDR3, as DNA: TGTGCCAGCAGCACAAACAGGGGGTACGGCTATGGCTACACCTTC. Translated: CASSTNRGYGYGYTF.